The rows below give T cell receptor beta chains drawn from one sample of a study of beta chain features in type 1 diabetes. Using immunoSEQ multiplex PCR, the repertoire was profiled, and TCRdb retains in-frame clones only, with some absent. The table includes 130,000 to 150,000 clones, about 51% detected once. The sample consisted of Tregs from blood. The receptor source for this set is a man aged 18 to 35 in good health. The CDR3 runs from the conserved cysteine through the conserved F or W. D genes are given only for firm matches. Expanded clones are given a class, and other clones once, few, many or no size at all.

TRBV7-2	13	TRBD2	TRBJ2-1	.	TGTGCCAGCAGCCGGACTAGCGGGAGGTTGCCGTTCTTC	CASSRTSGRLPFF
TRBV5-4	16	TRBD2	TRBJ2-2	few	TGTGCCAGCAGCTTGGTACTAGCGGATAACACCGGGGAGCTGTTTTTT	CASSLVLADNTGELFF
TRBV19	16	.	TRBJ2-3	.	TGTGCCAGTAGTATTTTCCCAGGAGGGGGCACAGATACGCAGTATTTT	CASSIFPGGGTDTQYF
TRBV28	13	TRBD1	TRBJ2-7	.	TGTGCCAGCAGTGAGTACAGGGGCTACGAGCAGTACTTC	CASSEYRGYEQYF
TRBV7-9	16	.	TRBJ2-2	.	TGTGCCAGCAGCTTCGTCACAGGGAGCACGACCGGGGAGCTGTTTTTT	CASSFVTGSTTGELFF
TRBV18	14	TRBD1	TRBJ1-5	.	TGTGCCAGCTCACCCGGAGACAGGGATCAGCCCCAGCATTTT	CASSPGDRDQPQHF
TRBV5-1	16	TRBD1	TRBJ2-3	.	TGCGCCAGCAGCATAAGGACAGGGGGCTTAACAGATACGCAGTATTTT	CASSIRTGGLTDTQYF
TRBV5-4	13	TRBD1	TRBJ1-5	.	TGTGCCAGCAGCAGAGACAGGGAAGGGCCCCAGCATTTT	CASSRDREGPQHF
TRBV15	15	.	TRBJ1-3	.	TGTGCCACCAGCAGAGATTTCTCTCCTGGAAACACCATATATTTT	CATSRDFSPGNTIYF
TRBV7-3	14	TRBD1	TRBJ2-7	.	TGTGCCAGCAGCCCACGGGGACAGGGGGGCGAGCAGTACTTC	CASSPRGQGGEQYF
TRBV10-3	15	TRBD2	TRBJ2-5	.	TGTGCCATCAGTGAGTCCGGGCGGGGGACGGAGACCCAGTACTTC	CAISESGRGTETQYF
TRBV10-3	14	.	TRBJ2-1	.	TGTGCCATCAGCGAACGGGACTTATACAATGAGCAGTTCTTC	CAISERDLYNEQFF
TRBV29-1	15	TRBD2	TRBJ2-1	few	TGCAGCGTTGAGGTTAGAGCGGGATTCGGCAATGAGCAGTTCTTC	CSVEVRAGFGNEQFF
TRBV9	12	.	TRBJ2-1	.	TGTGCCAGCAGCGGGGTGGGCGGGGAGCAGTTCTTC	CASSGVGGEQFF
TRBV5-4	17	TRBD2	TRBJ2-1	few	TGTGCCAGCAGCCCTGGACTAGCGGAAAGCTCCTACAATGAGCAGTTCTTC	CASSPGLAESSYNEQFF
TRBV7-8	14	TRBD1	TRBJ1-4	.	TGTGCCAGCAGCTTTGGGACAGGGGAGGAAAAACTGTTTTTT	CASSFGTGEEKLFF
TRBV6-1	15	TRBD1	TRBJ1-5	.	TGTGCCAGCAGTCTGGGACAGGGGGCTTGGCAGCCCCAGCATTTT	CASSLGQGAWQPQHF
TRBV18	17	TRBD2	TRBJ2-1	few	TGTGCCAGCTCTACAATTTGGACTAGCGTAGACTACAATGAGCAGTTCTTC	CASSTIWTSVDYNEQFF
TRBV2	15	TRBD1	TRBJ2-3	.	TGTGCCAGCTCCGGGACAGGGGCGTTCACAGATACGCAGTATTTT	CASSGTGAFTDTQYF
TRBV29-1	14	TRBD1	TRBJ1-6	.	TGCAGCGTTCGCGAACAGGGGTTTAATTCACCCCTCCACTTT	CSVREQGFNSPLHF
TRBV27	16	TRBD1	TRBJ1-4	.	TGTGCCACCAAAGGGCTTCAGGGGGCAACTAATGAAAAACTGTTTTTT	CATKGLQGATNEKLFF
TRBV18	14	.	TRBJ1-4	.	TGTGCCAGCTCACCAACACAGATCTATGAAAAACTGTTTTTT	CASSPTQIYEKLFF
TRBV9	14	.	TRBJ1-2	.	TGTGCCAGCAGCGAGACAGCCTCCAACTATGGCTACACCTTC	CASSETASNYGYTF
TRBV6-6	13	.	TRBJ2-7	few	TGTGCCAGCAGCCGTGGACAGTCCTACGAGCAGTACTTC	CASSRGQSYEQYF
TRBV10-3	13	TRBD2	TRBJ2-7	.	TGTGCCATCTTAGCTAGCGGGGTCTACGAGCAGTACTTC	CAILASGVYEQYF
TRBV10-3	12	.	TRBJ1-2	.	TGTGCCATCAGTAATGGGGACTCTCTATCCACCTTC	CAISNGDSLSTF
TRBV6-5	14	TRBD1	TRBJ2-7	.	TGTGCCAGCAGGACACAGGGGGCCGGATACGAGCAGTACTTC	CASRTQGAGYEQYF
TRBV6-4	14	TRBD1	TRBJ2-2	.	TGTGCCAGCAGTCGGGACAGGAACACCGGGGAGCTGTTTTTT	CASSRDRNTGELFF
TRBV7-2	12	.	TRBJ1-2	.	TGTGCCAGCAGCTTAGGGTGGGCTGGCTACACCTTC	CASSLGWAGYTF
TRBV28	17	TRBD2	TRBJ2-2	.	TGTGCCAGCAGTTCTCGGACTAGCGGGAGGTGGACCGGGGAGCTGTTTTTT	CASSSRTSGRWTGELFF
TRBV28	12	.	TRBJ2-7	few	TGTGCCAGCCGGAGGGATTCCTACGAGCAGTACTTC	CASRRDSYEQYF